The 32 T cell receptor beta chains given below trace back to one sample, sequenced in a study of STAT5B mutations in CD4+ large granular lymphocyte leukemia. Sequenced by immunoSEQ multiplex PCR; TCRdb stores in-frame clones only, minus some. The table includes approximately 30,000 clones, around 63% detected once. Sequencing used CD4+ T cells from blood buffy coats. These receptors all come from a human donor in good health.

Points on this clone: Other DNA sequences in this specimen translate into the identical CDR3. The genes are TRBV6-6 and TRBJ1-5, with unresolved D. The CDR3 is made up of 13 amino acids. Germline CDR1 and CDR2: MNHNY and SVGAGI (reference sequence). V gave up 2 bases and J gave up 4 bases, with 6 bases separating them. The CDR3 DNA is TGTGCCAGCAGTTACGACGGGAATCAGCCCCAGCATTTT. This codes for CASSYDGNQPQHF.

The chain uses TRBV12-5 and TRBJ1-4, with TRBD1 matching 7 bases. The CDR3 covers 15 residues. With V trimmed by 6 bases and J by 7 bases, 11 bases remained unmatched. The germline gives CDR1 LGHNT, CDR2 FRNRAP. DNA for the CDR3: TGTGCTAGTGGCCCGAGACAGGGCGGGGGTGAAAAACTGTTTTTT. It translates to CASGPRQGGGEKLFF. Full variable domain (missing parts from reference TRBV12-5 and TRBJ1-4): DARVTQTPRHKVTEMGQEVTMRCQPILGHNTVFWYRQTMMQGLELLAYFRNRAPLDDSGMPKDRFSAEMPDATLATLKIQPSEPRDSAVYFCASGPRQGGGEKLFFGSGTQLSVL.

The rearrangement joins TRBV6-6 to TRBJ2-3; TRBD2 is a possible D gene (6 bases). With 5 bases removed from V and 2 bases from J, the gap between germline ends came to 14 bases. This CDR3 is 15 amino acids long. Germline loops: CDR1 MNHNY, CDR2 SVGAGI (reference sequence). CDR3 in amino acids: CASSLSGLVTDTQYF. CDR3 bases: TGTGCCAGCAGTCTTAGCGGTCTCGTCACAGATACGCAGTATTTT.

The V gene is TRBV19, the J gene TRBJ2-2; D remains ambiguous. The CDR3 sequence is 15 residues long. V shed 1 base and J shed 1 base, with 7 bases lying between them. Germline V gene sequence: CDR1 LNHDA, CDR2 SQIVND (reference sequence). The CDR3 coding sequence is TGTGCCAGTAGTATAGTCAATCGGAACACCGGGGAGCTGTTTTTT. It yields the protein CASSIVNRNTGELFF.

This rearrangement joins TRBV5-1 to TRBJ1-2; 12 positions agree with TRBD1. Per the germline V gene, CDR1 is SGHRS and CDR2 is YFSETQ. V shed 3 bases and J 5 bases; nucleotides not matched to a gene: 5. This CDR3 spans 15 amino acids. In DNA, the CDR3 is TGCGCCAGCAGCTCGGGACAGGGGGCTGGATATGGCTACACCTTC. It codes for CASSSGQGAGYGYTF.

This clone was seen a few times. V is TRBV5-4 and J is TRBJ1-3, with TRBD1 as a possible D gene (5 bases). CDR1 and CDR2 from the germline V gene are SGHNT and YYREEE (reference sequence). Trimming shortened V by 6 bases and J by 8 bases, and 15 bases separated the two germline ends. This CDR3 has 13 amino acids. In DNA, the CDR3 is TGTGCCAGCAAGGCCGGGGCCGGGGACACCATATATTTT. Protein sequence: CASKAGAGDTIYF. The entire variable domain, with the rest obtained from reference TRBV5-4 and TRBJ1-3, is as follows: ETGVTQSPTHLIKTRGQQVTLRCSSQSGHNTVSWYQQALGQGPQFIFQYYREEENGRGNFPPRFSGLQFPNYSSELNVNALELDDSALYLCASKAGAGDTIYFGEGSWLTVV.

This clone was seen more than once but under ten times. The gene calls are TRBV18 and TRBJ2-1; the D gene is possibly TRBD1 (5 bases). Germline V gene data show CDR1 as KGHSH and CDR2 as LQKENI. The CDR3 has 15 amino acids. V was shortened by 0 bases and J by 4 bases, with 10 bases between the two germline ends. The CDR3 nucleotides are TGTGCCAGCTCACCACCCAGGGTAGGGTACAATGAGCAGTTCTTC. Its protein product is CASSPPRVGYNEQFF.

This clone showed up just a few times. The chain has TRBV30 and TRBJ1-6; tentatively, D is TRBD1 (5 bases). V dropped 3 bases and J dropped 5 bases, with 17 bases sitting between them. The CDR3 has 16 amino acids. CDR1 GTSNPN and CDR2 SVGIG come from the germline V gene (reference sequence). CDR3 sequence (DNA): TGTGCCTGGAGCGTCGTCCAGGGAGGTGATAATTCACCCCTCCACTTT. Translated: CAWSVVQGGDNSPLHF.

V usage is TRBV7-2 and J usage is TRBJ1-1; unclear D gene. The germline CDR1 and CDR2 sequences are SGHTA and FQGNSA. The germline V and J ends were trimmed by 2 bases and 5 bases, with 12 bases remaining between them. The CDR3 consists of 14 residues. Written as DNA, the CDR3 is TGTGCCAGCAGCTTACGGCAGGATAGAACTGAAGCTTTCTTT. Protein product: CASSLRQDRTEAFF.

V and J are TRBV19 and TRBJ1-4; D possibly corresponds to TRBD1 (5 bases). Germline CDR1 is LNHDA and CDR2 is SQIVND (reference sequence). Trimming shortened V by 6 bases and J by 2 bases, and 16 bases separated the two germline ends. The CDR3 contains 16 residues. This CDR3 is CASRAAGNPTNEKLFF. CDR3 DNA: TGTGCCAGTAGGGCGGCAGGGAATCCCACTAATGAAAAACTGTTTTTT.

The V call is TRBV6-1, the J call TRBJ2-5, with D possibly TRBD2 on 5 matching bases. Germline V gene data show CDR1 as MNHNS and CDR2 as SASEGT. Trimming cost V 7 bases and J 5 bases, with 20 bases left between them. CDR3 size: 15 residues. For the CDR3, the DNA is TGTGCCAGCACTCGATCAGACCTACCGGGGGAGACCCAGTACTTC. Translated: CASTRSDLPGETQYF.

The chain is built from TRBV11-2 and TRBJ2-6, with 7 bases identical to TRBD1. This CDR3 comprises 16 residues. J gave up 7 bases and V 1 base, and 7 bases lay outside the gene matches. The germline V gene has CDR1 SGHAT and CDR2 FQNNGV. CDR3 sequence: CASSLVTGAGANVLTF. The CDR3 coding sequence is TGTGCCAGCAGCTTAGTAACAGGGGCCGGTGCCAACGTCCTGACTTTC.

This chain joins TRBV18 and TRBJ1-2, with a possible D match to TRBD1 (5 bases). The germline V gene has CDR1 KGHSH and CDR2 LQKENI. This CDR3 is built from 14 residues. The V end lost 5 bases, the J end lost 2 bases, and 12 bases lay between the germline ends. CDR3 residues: CASSAGSSNYGYTF. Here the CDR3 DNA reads TGTGCCAGCTCAGCAGGGTCCTCGAACTATGGCTACACCTTC.

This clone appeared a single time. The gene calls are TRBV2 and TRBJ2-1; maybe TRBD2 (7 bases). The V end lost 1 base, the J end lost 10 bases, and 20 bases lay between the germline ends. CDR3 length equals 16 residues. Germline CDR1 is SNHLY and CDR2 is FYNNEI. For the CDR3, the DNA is TGTGCCAGCAGTGAAGAGGGGGGGCGGACAAGAAGGGAGCAGTTCTTC. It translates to CASSEEGGRTRREQFF.

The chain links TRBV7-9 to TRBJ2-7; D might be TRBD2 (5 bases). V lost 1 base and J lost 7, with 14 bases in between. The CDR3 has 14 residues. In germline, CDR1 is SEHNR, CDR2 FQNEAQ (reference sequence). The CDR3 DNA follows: TGTGCCAGCAGCTTAGAGGCGACTACGGGAGAGCAGTACTTC. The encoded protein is CASSLEATTGEQYF.

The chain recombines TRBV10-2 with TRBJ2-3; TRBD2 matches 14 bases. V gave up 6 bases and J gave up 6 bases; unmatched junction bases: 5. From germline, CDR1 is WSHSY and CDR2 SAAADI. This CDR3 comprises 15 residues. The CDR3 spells CASRTGTSGGDTQYF. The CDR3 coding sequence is TGCGCCAGCAGGACCGGGACTAGCGGGGGCGATACGCAGTATTTT.

The DNA for the CDR3 is TGTGCCAGCAGATACGGAGTTGAACAGGGGGGTGAAAAACTGTTTTTT. Translating it yields CASRYGVEQGGEKLFF. The chain carries TRBV6-5 and TRBJ1-4; TRBD1 matches at 8 bases. This CDR3 region has 16 residues. In germline, CDR1 is MNHEY, CDR2 SVGAGI. V lost 6 bases and J lost 7; bases outside the gene matches: 13.

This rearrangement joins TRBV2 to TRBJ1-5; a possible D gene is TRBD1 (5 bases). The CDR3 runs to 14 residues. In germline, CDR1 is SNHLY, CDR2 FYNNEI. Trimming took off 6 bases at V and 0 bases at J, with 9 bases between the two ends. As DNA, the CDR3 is TGTGCCAGCAGGGCTGACAGTAGCAATCAGCCCCAGCATTTT. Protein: CASRADSSNQPQHF.

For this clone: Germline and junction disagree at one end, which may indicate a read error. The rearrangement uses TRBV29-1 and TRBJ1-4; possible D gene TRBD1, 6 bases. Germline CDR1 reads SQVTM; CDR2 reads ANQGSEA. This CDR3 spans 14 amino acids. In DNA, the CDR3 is TGCAGCGTTCCTCAGGGGCCACTGCCTGGGGCATTTGTTTTT. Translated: CSVPQGPLPGAFVF.

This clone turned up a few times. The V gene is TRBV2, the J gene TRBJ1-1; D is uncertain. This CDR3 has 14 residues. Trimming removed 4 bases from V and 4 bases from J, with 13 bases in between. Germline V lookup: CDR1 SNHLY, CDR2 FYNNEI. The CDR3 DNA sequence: TGTGCCAGCAGTGGCCAGACCTGGGGCACTGAAGCTTTCTTT. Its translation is CASSGQTWGTEAFF.

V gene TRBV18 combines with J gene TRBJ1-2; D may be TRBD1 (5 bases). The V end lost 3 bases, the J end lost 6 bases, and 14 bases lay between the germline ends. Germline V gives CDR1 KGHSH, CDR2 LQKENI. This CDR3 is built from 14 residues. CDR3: CASSPLGGVDGYTF. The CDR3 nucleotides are TGTGCCAGCTCACCCCTCGGGGGGGTGGATGGCTACACCTTC.

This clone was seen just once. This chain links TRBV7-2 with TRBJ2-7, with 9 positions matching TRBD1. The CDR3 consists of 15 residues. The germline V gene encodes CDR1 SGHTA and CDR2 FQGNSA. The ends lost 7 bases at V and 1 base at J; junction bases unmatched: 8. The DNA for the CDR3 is TGTGCCAGCAACACCCCGACAGGGGGTTCCTACGAGCAGTACTTC. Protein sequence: CASNTPTGGSYEQYF.

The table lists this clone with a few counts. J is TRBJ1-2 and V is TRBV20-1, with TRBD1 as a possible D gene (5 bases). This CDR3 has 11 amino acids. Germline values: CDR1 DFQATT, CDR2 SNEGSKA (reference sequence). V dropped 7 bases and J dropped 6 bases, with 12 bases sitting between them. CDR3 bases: TGCAGTGGTGGGGGAGTGAATGGCTACACCTTC. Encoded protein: CSGGGVNGYTF.

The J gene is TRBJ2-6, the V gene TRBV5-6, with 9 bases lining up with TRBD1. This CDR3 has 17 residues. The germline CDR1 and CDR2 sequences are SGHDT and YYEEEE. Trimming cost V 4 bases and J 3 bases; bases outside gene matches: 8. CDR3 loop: CASSRRQGGYGANVLTF. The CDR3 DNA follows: TGTGCCAGCAGCCGACGACAGGGGGGCTATGGGGCCAACGTCCTGACTTTC. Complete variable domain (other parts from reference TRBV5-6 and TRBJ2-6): DAGVTQSPTHLIKTRGQQVTLRCSPKSGHDTVSWYQQALGQGPQFIFQYYEEEERQRGNFPDRFSGHQFPNYSSELNVNALLLGDSALYLCASSRRQGGYGANVLTFGAGSRLTVL.

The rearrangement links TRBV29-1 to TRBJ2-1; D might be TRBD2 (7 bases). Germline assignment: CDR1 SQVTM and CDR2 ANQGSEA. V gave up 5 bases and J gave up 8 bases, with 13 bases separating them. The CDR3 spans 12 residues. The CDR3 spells CSVPKGGDEQFF. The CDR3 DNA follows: TGCAGCGTTCCCAAAGGGGGGGATGAGCAGTTCTTC.

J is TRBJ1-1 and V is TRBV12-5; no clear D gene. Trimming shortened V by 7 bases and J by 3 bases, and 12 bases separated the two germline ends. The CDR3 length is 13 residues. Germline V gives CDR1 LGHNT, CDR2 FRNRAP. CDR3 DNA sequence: TGTGCTAGTGCCCCGACGGGGTACACTGAAGCTTTCTTT. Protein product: CASAPTGYTEAFF.

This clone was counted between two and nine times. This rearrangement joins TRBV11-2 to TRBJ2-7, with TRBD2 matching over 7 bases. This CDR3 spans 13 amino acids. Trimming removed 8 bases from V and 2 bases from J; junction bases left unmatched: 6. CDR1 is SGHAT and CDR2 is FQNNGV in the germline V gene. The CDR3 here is CASLGGGTYEQYF. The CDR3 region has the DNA TGTGCCAGCCTAGGCGGGGGAACCTACGAGCAGTACTTC. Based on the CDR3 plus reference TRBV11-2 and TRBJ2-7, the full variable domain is EAGVAQSPRYKIIEKRQSVAFWCNPISGHATLYWYQQILGQGPKLLIQFQNNGVVDDSQLPKDRFSAERLKGVDSTLKIQPAKLEDSAVYLCASLGGGTYEQYFGPGTRLTVT.

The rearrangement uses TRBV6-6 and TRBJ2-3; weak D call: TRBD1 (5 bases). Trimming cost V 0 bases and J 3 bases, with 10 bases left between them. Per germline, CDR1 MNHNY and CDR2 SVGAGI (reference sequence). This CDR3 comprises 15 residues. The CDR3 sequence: CASSYSGQDTDTQYF. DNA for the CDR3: TGTGCCAGCAGTTACTCGGGGCAGGATACAGATACGCAGTATTTT.

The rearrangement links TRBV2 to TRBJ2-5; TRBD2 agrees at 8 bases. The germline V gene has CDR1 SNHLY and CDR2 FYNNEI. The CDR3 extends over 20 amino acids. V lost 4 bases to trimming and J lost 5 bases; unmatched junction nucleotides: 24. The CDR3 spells CASSAAAAGGPPAVRETQYF. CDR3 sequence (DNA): TGTGCCAGCAGTGCGGCTGCGGCGGGGGGCCCTCCCGCCGTACGGGAGACCCAGTACTTC.

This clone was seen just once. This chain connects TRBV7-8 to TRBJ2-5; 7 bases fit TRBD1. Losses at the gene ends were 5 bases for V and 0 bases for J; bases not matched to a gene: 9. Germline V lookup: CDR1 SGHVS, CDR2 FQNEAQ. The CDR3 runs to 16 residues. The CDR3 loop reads CASSASTGMNQETQYF. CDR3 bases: TGTGCCAGCAGCGCCTCGACAGGGATGAACCAAGAGACCCAGTACTTC.

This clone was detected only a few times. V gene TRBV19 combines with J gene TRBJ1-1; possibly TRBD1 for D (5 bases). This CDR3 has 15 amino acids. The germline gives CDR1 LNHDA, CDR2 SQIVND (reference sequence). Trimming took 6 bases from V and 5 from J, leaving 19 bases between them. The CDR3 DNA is TGTGCCAGTAGGGCGCAGGCGGGGGGGTGGACTGAAGCTTTCTTT. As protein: CASRAQAGGWTEAFF.

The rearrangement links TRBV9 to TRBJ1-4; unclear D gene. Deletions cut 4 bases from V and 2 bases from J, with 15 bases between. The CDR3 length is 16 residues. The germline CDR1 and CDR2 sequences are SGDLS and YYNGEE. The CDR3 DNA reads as TGTGCCAGCAGCCCGATGGGGATAGGTACTAATGAAAAACTGTTTTTT. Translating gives CASSPMGIGTNEKLFF.